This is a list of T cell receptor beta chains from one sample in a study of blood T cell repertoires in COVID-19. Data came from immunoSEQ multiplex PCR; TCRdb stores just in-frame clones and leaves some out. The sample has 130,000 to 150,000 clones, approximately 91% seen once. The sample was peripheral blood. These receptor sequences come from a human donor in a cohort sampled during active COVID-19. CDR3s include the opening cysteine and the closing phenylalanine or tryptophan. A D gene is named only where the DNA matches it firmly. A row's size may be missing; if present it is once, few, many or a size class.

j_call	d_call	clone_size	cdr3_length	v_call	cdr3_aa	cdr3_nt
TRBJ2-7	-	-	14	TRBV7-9	CASSSGQGSYEQYF	TGTGCCAGCAGCAGCGGGCAGGGATCCTACGAGCAGTACTTC
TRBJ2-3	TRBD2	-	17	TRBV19	CASSIGGRLAMADTQYF	TGTGCCAGTAGTATAGGTGGCAGACTAGCGATGGCAGATACGCAGTATTTT
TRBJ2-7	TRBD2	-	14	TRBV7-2	CASSLAASGYEQYF	TGTGCCAGCAGCCTGGCGGCTAGCGGCTACGAGCAGTACTTC
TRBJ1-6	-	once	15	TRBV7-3	CASSLTYGGRSPLHF	TGTGCCAGCAGCTTAACGTACGGGGGTCGGTCACCCCTCCACTTT
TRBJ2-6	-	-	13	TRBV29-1	CSVGASGANVLTF	TGCAGCGTTGGGGCCTCTGGGGCCAACGTCCTGACTTTC
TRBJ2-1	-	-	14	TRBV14	CASSQDLGAKVKFF	TGTGCCAGCAGCCAAGATCTGGGGGCAAAGGTTAAGTTCTTC
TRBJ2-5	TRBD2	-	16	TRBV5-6	CASSTLLAGERETQYF	TGTGCCAGCAGCACACTGCTAGCGGGGGAGAGGGAGACCCAGTACTTC
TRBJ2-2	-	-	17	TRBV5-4	CASSLFRVQGGTGELFF	TGTGCCAGCAGCTTGTTCAGGGTGCAGGGGGGTACCGGGGAGCTGTTTTTT
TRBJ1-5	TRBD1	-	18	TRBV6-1	CASSECRTGEYCNQPQHF	TGTGCCAGCAGTGAATGTAGGACAGGGGAGTATTGCAATCAGCCCCAGCATTTT
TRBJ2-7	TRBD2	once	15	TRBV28	CASSLGLADSYEQYF	TGTGCCAGCAGTTTGGGACTAGCGGACTCCTACGAGCAGTACTTC
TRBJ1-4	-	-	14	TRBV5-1	CASSPARSGEKLFF	TGCGCCAGCAGCCCCGCTAGGAGCGGCGAAAAACTGTTTTTT
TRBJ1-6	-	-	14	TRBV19	CASSLDFSLATLHF	TGTGCCAGTAGTTTGGACTTTTCTCTGGCTACCCTCCACTTT
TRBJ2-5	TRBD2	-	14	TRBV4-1	CASSQSLAEETQYF	TGCGCCAGCAGCCAGTCTCTAGCGGAAGAGACCCAGTACTTC
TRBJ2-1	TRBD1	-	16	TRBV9	CASSVGMTGGSNEQFF	TGTGCCAGCAGCGTAGGAATGACAGGGGGCTCTAATGAGCAGTTCTTC
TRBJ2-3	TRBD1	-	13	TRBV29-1	CSVGPGQEAAMHF	TGCAGCGTTGGCCCGGGACAGGAGGCCGCTATGCATTTT
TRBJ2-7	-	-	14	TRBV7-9	CASSFGTGAYEQYF	TGTGCCAGCAGCTTTGGTACGGGAGCCTACGAGCAGTACTTC
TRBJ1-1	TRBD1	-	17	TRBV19	CASSTWDRGLANTEAFF	TGTGCCAGTAGTACATGGGACAGGGGTTTAGCGAACACTGAAGCTTTCTTT
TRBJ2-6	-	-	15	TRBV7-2	CASSFSGLGANVLTF	TGTGCCAGCAGCTTTTCAGGGCTGGGGGCCAACGTCCTGACTTTC
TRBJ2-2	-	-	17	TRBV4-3	CASSQWGRAGAIGELFF	TGCGCCAGCAGCCAATGGGGTAGGGCAGGGGCCATCGGGGAGCTGTTTTTT
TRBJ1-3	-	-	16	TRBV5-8	CASSFITRGSGNTIYF	TGTGCCAGCAGCTTTATCACCCGGGGCTCTGGAAACACCATATATTTT
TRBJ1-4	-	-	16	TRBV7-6	CASSPIGPATNEKLFF	TGTGCCAGCAGCCCAATCGGTCCTGCAACTAATGAAAAACTGTTTTTT
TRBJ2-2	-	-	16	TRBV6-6	CASSYSWSEASGELFF	TGTGCCAGCAGTTACTCGTGGTCAGAGGCGTCCGGGGAGCTGTTTTTT
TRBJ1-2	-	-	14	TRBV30	CAWTDRSGPRGYTF	TGTGCCTGGACTGACAGGTCTGGACCTAGAGGCTACACCTTC
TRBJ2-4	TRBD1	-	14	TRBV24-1	CATSGTGVGNIQYF	TGTGCCACCAGTGGGACAGGGGTGGGAAACATTCAGTACTTC
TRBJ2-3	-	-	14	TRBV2	CASSEGRSTDTQYF	TGTGCCAGCAGTGAAGGTCGGTCCACAGATACGCAGTATTTT
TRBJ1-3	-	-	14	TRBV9	CASSTGGTGNTIYF	TGTGCCAGCAGCACCGGGGGGACAGGAAACACCATATATTTT
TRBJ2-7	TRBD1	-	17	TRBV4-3	CASSDGLTGTGNYEQYF	TGCGCCAGCAGCGATGGACTAACCGGGACAGGGAACTACGAGCAGTACTTC
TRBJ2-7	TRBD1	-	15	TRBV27	CASSLSWDRAYEQYF	TGTGCCAGCAGTTTAAGTTGGGACAGGGCTTACGAGCAGTACTTC
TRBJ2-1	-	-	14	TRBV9	CASSPFGGNNEQFF	TGTGCCAGCAGCCCTTTCGGGGGAAACAATGAGCAGTTCTTC
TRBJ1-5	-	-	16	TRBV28	CASTTRGAPSNQPQHF	TGTGCCAGCACCACCAGGGGCGCCCCGAGCAATCAGCCCCAGCATTTT
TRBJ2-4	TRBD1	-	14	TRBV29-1	CSVSTGGALNIQYF	TGCAGCGTTTCCACAGGGGGCGCGTTAAACATTCAGTACTTC
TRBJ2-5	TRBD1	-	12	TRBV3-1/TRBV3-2	CASSRTGETQYF	TGTGCCAGCAGCCGGACAGGAGAGACCCAGTACTTC